This TCR beta chain was observed in a study of T cell responses to AZD1222 COVID-19 vaccine. Regarding the study as a whole: Repertoire sampling was restricted to post-peak T cell response timepoints. White British donors predominated, females outnumbered males, and clonal diversity was possibly underestimated. Unmutated variant regions reportedly attract nearly half of all spike-specific TCRs. Among vaccine-associated CD4 TCRs, coverage spanned spike, with dominance at 160-218 and 743-854.

The CDR3 loop spans 15 amino acids. V gave up 1 base and J gave up 1 base, with 10 bases separating them. Germline CDR1 reads SGHVS; CDR2 reads FQNEAQ. Sequenced by immunoSEQ multiplex PCR; TCRdb stores in-frame clones only, minus some. The profile shows just under 75,000 clones, around 80% of them singletons. Turning to this clone: Its cognate antigen is unknown.

The origin of this receptor is an adult who received the AZD1222 COVID-19 vaccine. Sequenced here: peripheral blood, sampled 28 days after the second AZD1222 dose. The chain uses TRBV7-8 and TRBJ1-1; D is ambiguous. CDR3 residues: CASSLGRTGNTEAFF. The CDR3, as DNA: TGTGCCAGCAGCTTAGGTAGGACGGGGAACACTGAAGCTTTCTTT.